Listed below are T cell receptor beta chains from one sample, sequenced in a study of T cells after posttransplantation cyclophosphamide. TCRdb's table, derived via immunoSEQ multiplex PCR, lists solely in-frame clones and lacks some. Of tens of thousands of clones detected, 89% appear once; the ten largest clones hold 8.2%. The specimen was PBMCs, collected after an allogeneic stem cell transplant with a calcineurin inhibitor and methotrexate. The receptors originated from a female patient aged 45-65 years who received an allogeneic stem cell transplant from an unrelated donor, was CMV-positive, and had chronic GVHD only. Certain T cells may be donor cells from the graft. Each CDR3 is given with its conserved first and last residue. D genes are given only for firm matches. The size entry is marked missing in some rows and otherwise reads once, few, many or a size class.

j_call,d_call,v_call,clone_size,cdr3_aa,cdr3_nt
TRBJ2-5,.,TRBV29-1,.,CSADPADQETQYF,TGCAGCGCGGACCCAGCGGACCAAGAGACCCAGTACTTC
TRBJ2-1,TRBD2,TRBV25-1,.,CASSKRAGGLDEQFF,TGTGCCAGCAGTAAAAGGGCGGGAGGGTTGGATGAGCAGTTCTTC
TRBJ2-1,TRBD2,TRBV30,.,CAWSPLAGGYNEQFF,TGTGCCTGGAGTCCCCTAGCGGGAGGCTACAATGAGCAGTTCTTC
TRBJ2-5,TRBD1,TRBV15,.,CATSRDSGGGKTQYF,TGTGCCACCAGCAGAGATTCAGGGGGTGGGAAGACCCAGTACTTC
TRBJ1-5,.,TRBV27,.,CASSLWRNSNQPQHF,TGTGCCAGCAGTTTATGGCGGAATAGCAATCAGCCCCAGCATTTT
TRBJ1-1,.,TRBV7-2,once,CASSLDFRTMNTEAFF,TGTGCCAGCAGCTTAGATTTCAGGACAATGAACACTGAAGCTTTCTTT
TRBJ2-5,.,TRBV7-9,.,CASSLEQNQETQYF,TGTGCCAGCAGCTTAGAACAGAACCAAGAGACCCAGTACTTC
TRBJ2-7,.,TRBV4-1,.,CASSRDSTQYEQYF,TGCGCCAGCAGCCGGGACTCGACTCAGTACGAGCAGTACTTC
TRBJ1-2,.,TRBV28,.,CASSLQGVGYTF,TGTGCCAGCAGTCTCCAGGGTGTTGGCTACACCTTC
TRBJ2-2,TRBD2,TRBV5-1,once,CASSDLLAGVSGELFF,TGCGCCAGCAGCGACCTACTAGCGGGAGTGTCCGGGGAGCTGTTTTTT
TRBJ2-7,TRBD1,TRBV5-1,.,CASSDGTGGPYEQYF,TGCGCCAGCAGCGACGGGACAGGGGGACCCTACGAGCAGTACTTC
TRBJ2-7,TRBD2,TRBV27,.,CASSAGLAAYEQYF,TGTGCCAGCAGTGCCGGACTAGCGGCCTACGAGCAGTACTTC
TRBJ2-1,TRBD2,TRBV25-1,.,CASSGLAGVYNEQFF,TGTGCCAGCAGTGGTCTAGCGGGAGTCTACAATGAGCAGTTCTTC
TRBJ1-4,.,TRBV4-1,few,CASSQQNREGEKLFF,TGCGCCAGCAGCCAACAGAACCGGGAGGGGGAAAAACTGTTTTTT
TRBJ2-3,.,TRBV6-5,.,CASSYRGARGTDTQYF,TGTGCCAGCAGTTATCGGGGGGCGCGAGGGACAGATACGCAGTATTTT
TRBJ2-1,TRBD2,TRBV6-6,.,CASKGTSGTSYNEQFF,TGTGCCAGCAAAGGGACTAGCGGGACCTCTTACAATGAGCAGTTCTTC